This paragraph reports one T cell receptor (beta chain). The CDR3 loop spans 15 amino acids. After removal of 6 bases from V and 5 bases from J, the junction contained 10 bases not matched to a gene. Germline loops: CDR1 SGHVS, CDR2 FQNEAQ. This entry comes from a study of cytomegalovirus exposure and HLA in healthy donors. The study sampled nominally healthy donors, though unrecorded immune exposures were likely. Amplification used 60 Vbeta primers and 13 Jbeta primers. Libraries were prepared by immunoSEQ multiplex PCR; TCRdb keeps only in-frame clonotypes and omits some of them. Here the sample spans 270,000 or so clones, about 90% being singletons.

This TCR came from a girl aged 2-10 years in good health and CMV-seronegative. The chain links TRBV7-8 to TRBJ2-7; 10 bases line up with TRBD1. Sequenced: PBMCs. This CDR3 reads CASSRTGQGFDEQYF. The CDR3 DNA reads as TGTGCCAGCAGTCGTACGGGACAGGGGTTCGACGAGCAGTACTTC.